The TCR beta chain described here comes from a study of cytomegalovirus exposure and HLA in healthy donors. Germline-derived CDR1 and CDR2 are LNHDA and SQIVND (reference sequence). This CDR3 region has 19 residues. With 5 bases clipped from V and 7 bases from J, the junction kept 18 bases outside the gene matches. A word on this clone: As yet, its antigen is unknown.

The PCR was carried out with 60 Vbeta primers and 13 Jbeta primers. TCRdb's table, derived via immunoSEQ multiplex PCR, lists solely in-frame clones and lacks some. The table lists approximately 170,000 clones, approximately 81% of them singletons. The study, taken as a whole, reports: Apart from CMV serostatus, no immune exposure information was available. Equally common other TCR beta chains were less clonally expanded than HLA-associated ones, a later analysis found. Whilst most TCR sequences proved rare, a subset of public TCRs occurred across many donors. Reported results showed that the classifier diagnosed cytomegalovirus status with high specificity and sensitivity.

The sequencing input was PBMCs. This TCR derives from a boy under 10 years old in good health and CMV-seronegative. The chain joins TRBV19 to TRBJ1-6, with 9 bases lining up with TRBD1. The CDR3 reads CASSVSGTGNLRLNSPLHF. The CDR3 nucleotides are TGTGCCAGTAGTGTTTCCGGGACAGGGAATCTCCGACTGAATTCACCCCTCCACTTT.